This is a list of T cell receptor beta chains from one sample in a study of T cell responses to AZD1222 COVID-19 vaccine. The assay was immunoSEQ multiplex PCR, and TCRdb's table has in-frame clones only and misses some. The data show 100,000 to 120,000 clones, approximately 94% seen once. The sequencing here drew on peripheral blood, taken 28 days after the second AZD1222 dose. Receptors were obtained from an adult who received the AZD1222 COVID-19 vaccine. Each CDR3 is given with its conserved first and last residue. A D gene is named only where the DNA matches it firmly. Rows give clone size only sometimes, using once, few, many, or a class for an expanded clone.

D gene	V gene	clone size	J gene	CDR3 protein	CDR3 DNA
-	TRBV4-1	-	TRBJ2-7	CASSQVPYEQYF	TGCGCCAGCAGCCAAGTCCCATACGAGCAGTACTTC
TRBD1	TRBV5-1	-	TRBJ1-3	CASSLGQGGRNTIYF	TGCGCCAGCAGCCTTGGACAGGGTGGTAGAAACACCATATATTTT
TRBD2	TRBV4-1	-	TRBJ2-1	CASSPWTSGGYEQFF	TGCGCCAGCAGCCCGTGGACTAGCGGGGGATATGAGCAGTTCTTC
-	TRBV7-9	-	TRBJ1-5	CASSPGDRAQHF	TGTGCCAGCAGCCCAGGGGACCGCGCCCAGCATTTT
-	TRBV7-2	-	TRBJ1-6	CASSLSGDSPLHF	TGTGCCAGCAGCTTAAGTGGGGATTCACCCCTCCACTTT
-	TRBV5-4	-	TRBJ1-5	CASSLGRDQPQHF	TGTGCCAGCAGCTTGGGGAGGGATCAGCCCCAGCATTTT
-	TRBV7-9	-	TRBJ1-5	CASSLSNQPQHF	TGTGCCAGCAGCCTTTCCAATCAGCCCCAGCATTTT
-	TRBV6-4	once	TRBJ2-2	CASSEQRVGTGELFF	TGTGCCAGCAGTGAACAGAGGGTCGGGACCGGGGAGCTGTTTTTT
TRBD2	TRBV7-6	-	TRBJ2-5	CASSLVRTSGRPETQYF	TGTGCCAGCAGCTTAGTGCGGACTAGCGGGAGACCAGAGACCCAGTACTTC
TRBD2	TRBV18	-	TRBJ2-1	CASSPPSGNSYNEQFF	TGTGCCAGCTCACCGCCTAGCGGGAACTCCTACAATGAGCAGTTCTTC
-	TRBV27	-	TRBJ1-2	CASSPGGPGYTF	TGTGCCAGCAGTCCCGGGGGACCTGGCTACACCTTC
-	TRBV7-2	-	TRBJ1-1	CASSFFIGRRNTEAFF	TGTGCCAGCAGCTTTTTCATTGGACGGCGGAACACTGAAGCTTTCTTT
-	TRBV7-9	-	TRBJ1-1	CASSQGLGTEAFF	TGTGCCAGCAGCCAAGGGCTGGGCACTGAAGCTTTCTTT
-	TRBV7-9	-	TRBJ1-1	CAGPKMNTEAFF	TGTGCCGGACCAAAAATGAACACTGAAGCTTTCTTT
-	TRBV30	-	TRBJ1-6	CAWSVGPGNSPLHF	TGTGCCTGGAGTGTAGGGCCGGGTAATTCACCCCTCCACTTT
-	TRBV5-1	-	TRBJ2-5	CASSLAETGIQETQYF	TGCGCCAGCAGCTTGGCCGAGACAGGAATCCAAGAGACCCAGTACTTC
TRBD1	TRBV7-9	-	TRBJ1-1	CASRGQLNTEAFF	TGTGCCAGTAGGGGGCAGTTGAACACTGAAGCTTTCTTT
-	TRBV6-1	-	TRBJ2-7	CASSESRYEQYF	TGTGCCAGCAGTGAGTCCCGATACGAGCAGTACTTC
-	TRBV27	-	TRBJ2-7	CASSFRGPSFSYEQYF	TGTGCCAGCAGTTTTAGGGGACCGAGTTTCTCCTACGAGCAGTACTTC
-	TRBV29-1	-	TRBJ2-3	CSVPYGSADTQYF	TGCAGCGTACCCTATGGGAGCGCAGATACGCAGTATTTT
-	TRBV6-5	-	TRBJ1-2	CASSYSAGRPTF	TGTGCCAGCAGTTACTCCGCGGGTAGGCCGACCTTC
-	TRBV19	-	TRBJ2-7	CASSMAQGHYSYEQYF	TGTGCCAGTAGTATGGCTCAGGGACACTACTCCTACGAGCAGTACTTC
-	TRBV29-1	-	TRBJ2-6	CSVEDSGANVLTF	TGCAGCGTTGAAGACTCTGGGGCCAACGTCCTGACTTTC
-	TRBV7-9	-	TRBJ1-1	CASSLGYLSTEAFF	TGTGCCAGCAGCTTAGGGTATCTCTCCACTGAAGCTTTCTTT
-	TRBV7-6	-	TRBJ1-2	CASSLGGFAEQDGYTF	TGTGCCAGCAGCTTAGGGGGATTCGCAGAACAAGATGGCTACACCTTC
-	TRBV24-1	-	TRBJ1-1	CATSPGDGNTEAFF	TGTGCCACCAGTCCAGGGGACGGGAACACTGAAGCTTTCTTT
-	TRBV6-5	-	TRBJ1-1	CASRRGGNTEAFF	TGTGCCAGCAGGAGGGGGGGGAACACTGAAGCTTTCTTT
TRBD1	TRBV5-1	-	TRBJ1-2	CASSLGTGYEGYTF	TGCGCCAGCAGCCTCGGGACAGGGTATGAGGGCTACACCTTC
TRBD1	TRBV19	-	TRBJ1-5	CASSRQGANQPQHF	TGTGCCAGTAGTCGACAGGGGGCCAATCAGCCCCAGCATTTT
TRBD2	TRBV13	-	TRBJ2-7	CASSSGLAGGIPLEQYF	TGTGCCAGCAGCTCTGGACTAGCGGGGGGAATCCCACTCGAGCAGTACTTC
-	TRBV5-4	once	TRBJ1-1	CASSTKTGRATYWNTEAFF	TGTGCCAGCAGCACAAAAACAGGGAGAGCAACCTATTGGAACACTGAAGCTTTCTTT
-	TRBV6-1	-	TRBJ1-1	CASSDPGPLQDTEAFF	TGTGCCAGCAGTGACCCGGGGCCCCTTCAGGACACTGAAGCTTTCTTT
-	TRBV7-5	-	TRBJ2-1	CVRSLARLAGDKGTYNEQFF	TGTGTCAGAAGCTTAGCGCGTCTAGCGGGAGACAAGGGCACCTACAATGAGCAGTTCTTC
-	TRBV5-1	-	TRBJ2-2	CASSLSGDPGELFF	TGCGCCAGCAGCTTATCAGGGGATCCCGGGGAGCTGTTTTTT
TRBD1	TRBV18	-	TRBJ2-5	CASSRNSLRDRVQETQYF	TGTGCCAGCTCGCGGAACTCCCTCCGGGACAGGGTACAAGAGACCCAGTACTTC
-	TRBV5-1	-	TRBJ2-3	CASTPGDSTDTQYF	TGCGCCAGCACCCCCGGGGACAGCACAGATACGCAGTATTTT
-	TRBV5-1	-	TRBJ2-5	CASSLGVAGATGETQYF	TGCGCCAGCAGCTTGGGAGTTGCGGGGGCTACCGGGGAGACCCAGTACTTC
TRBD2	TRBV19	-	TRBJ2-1	CASSPLLAGGVNEQFF	TGTGCCAGTAGTCCCCTACTAGCGGGCGGCGTCAATGAGCAGTTCTTC
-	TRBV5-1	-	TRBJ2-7	CASSIAEHYEQYF	TGCGCCAGCAGCATAGCGGAGCACTACGAGCAGTACTTC
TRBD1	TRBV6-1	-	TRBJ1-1	CASSERGRYAFF	TGTGCCAGCAGTGAGAGGGGGCGGTATGCTTTCTTT
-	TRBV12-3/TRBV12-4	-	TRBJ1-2	CASSQTEYYGYTF	TGTGCCAGCAGTCAAACAGAATACTATGGCTACACCTTC
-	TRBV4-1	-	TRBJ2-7	CASSQIGTPRYEQYF	TGCGCCAGCAGCCAGATCGGGACTCCCCGCTACGAGCAGTACTTC
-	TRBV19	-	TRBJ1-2	CASSIIGTAGKSASGYTF	TGTGCCAGTAGTATAATTGGCACGGCAGGGAAGTCGGCGAGCGGCTACACCTTC
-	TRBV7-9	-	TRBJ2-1	CASQRSSGGSMSSYNEQFF	TGTGCCAGCCAACGGTCGAGCGGAGGTAGTATGAGCTCCTACAATGAGCAGTTCTTC
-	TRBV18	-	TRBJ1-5	CASSPTGTVANQPQHF	TGTGCCAGCTCTCCCACCGGGACGGTGGCCAATCAGCCCCAGCATTTT
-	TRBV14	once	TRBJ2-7	CASSKVKTLTYEQYF	TGTGCCAGCAGCAAGGTAAAAACACTAACCTACGAGCAGTACTTC
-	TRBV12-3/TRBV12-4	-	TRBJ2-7	CAYLPDLLREQYF	TGTGCCTATCTGCCCGACTTGCTCCGCGAGCAGTACTTC